This T cell receptor beta chain was retrieved from a study of CD8 T cells in Susac syndrome. Reverse transcription of roughly 0.45 to 1 ug RNA used random hexamers. TCRdb ran MiXCR on the immunoSEQ multiplex PCR reads and lists one entry per CDR3 protein. The sample records some 180,000 distinct CDR3 sequences, about 93% being singletons. Germline V gene lookup returns CDR1 SGHVS and CDR2 FQNEAQ. CDR3 length equals 14 residues. V lost 5 bases and J lost 0, with 7 bases in between. The J gene is TRBJ2-2, the V gene TRBV7-8, with D hard to call. This clonotype originated in a human donor with Susac syndrome. The sample was CD4+ T cells from PBMCs. This chain's CDR3 is CASSLNTNTGELFF. In nucleotides, the CDR3 is TGTGCCAGCAGCCTAAACACGAACACCGGGGAGCTGTTTTTT.